This T cell receptor (beta chain) was identified in a study of T-cell memory formation after mild COVID-19. Background on the study: TCR clusters were largely donor specific.

This clonotype has more than one count but fewer than ten. TCRdb ran MiXCR on the 5' RACE reads and lists one entry per CDR3 protein. The data show around 510,000 distinct CDR3 sequences, less than 25% seen once. Per germline, CDR1 LNHDA and CDR2 SQIVND (reference sequence). Between the trimmed V and J ends, which lost 7 bases and 4 bases, there was a span of 17 bases. This CDR3 comprises 14 residues. This chain joins TRBV19 and TRBJ2-7; D call uncertain. This receptor was identified in an adult woman who had mild COVID-19 (a few samples of this study predate the infection). Cell type and time point are not known. Sequenced sample: PBMCs or a T cell subset sorted from them (not recorded which). CDR3 sequence: CASNGNSAQYEQYF. DNA for the CDR3: TGTGCCAGTAATGGAAATTCGGCTCAGTACGAGCAGTACTTC.